The 18 T cell receptor beta chains in this list originate from one sample, sequenced in a study of cytomegalovirus exposure and HLA in healthy donors. PCR involved 60 Vbeta and 13 Jbeta primers. Produced via immunoSEQ multiplex PCR; TCRdb's table is partial and in-frame only. The sample consists of 200,000 or so clones, about 79% of them appearing once. Sequenced sample: PBMCs. The source of these receptors is a young man in good health and CMV-seronegative.

The gene calls are TRBV11-1 and TRBJ2-7, with 11 bases identical to TRBD2. Germline V gene data show CDR1 as SGHAT and CDR2 as FQDESV (reference sequence). The CDR3 has 13 amino acids. V trimming: 6 bases; J trimming: 6 bases; junction bases outside the gene matches: 4. The CDR3 nucleotides are TGTGCCAGCAGTCACGGGACTAGCGGCGAGCAGTACTTC. Its translation: CASSHGTSGEQYF.

The chain couples TRBV9 to TRBJ2-1, with 13 bases lining up with TRBD2. CDR3 length: 16 amino acids. Germline CDR1 SGDLS, CDR2 YYNGEE. The junction had 6 bases not matched to a gene; V was cut back by 1 base and J by 8 bases. Here the CDR3 reads CASSVQLAGGEDEQFF. The CDR3 DNA is TGTGCCAGCAGCGTACAACTAGCGGGAGGGGAGGATGAGCAGTTCTTC.

The chain recombines TRBV28 with TRBJ2-7; TRBD2 aligns across 12 bases. There are 14 residues in the CDR3. CDR1 and CDR2 from the germline V gene are MDHEN and SYDVKM. V gave up 3 bases and J gave up 4 bases; unmatched junction bases: 1. The CDR3, as DNA: TGTGCCAGCAGTTTTCTAGCGGGAGGGTACGAGCAGTACTTC. Amino acids: CASSFLAGGYEQYF.

The chain has TRBV5-1 and TRBJ2-3; TRBD2 agrees at 8 bases. The CDR3 length is 16 residues. CDR1 SGHRS and CDR2 YFSETQ come from the germline V gene. V was clipped by 0 bases and J by 2 bases; unmatched bases: 5. Here the CDR3 DNA reads TGCGCCAGCAGCTTGGGCGGGGGGCGTTCCACAGATACGCAGTATTTT. Its translation: CASSLGGGRSTDTQYF.

For this clone: Germline is not matched at one junction end, which may reflect a read error. J is TRBJ2-2 and V is TRBV7-7; D call uncertain. Germline CDR1 is SSHAT and CDR2 is FNYEAQ (reference sequence). The CDR3 sequence is 13 residues long. CDR3 coding DNA: TGTGCTAGCAGCCGACCAGGCACCGGGGAGCTGTTTTTT. This encodes CASSRPGTGELFF.

This chain links TRBV29-1 with TRBJ1-4; 9 nucleotides align to TRBD1. The CDR3 is 15 amino acids. Germline CDR1 SQVTM, CDR2 ANQGSEA. The trim removed 5 bases at V and 3 bases at J, leaving 7 bases unmatched. For the CDR3, the DNA is TGCAGCGTTCGGGGGGACAGGGAGGCTAATGAAAAACTGTTTTTT. Protein sequence: CSVRGDREANEKLFF.

The genes are TRBV18 and TRBJ2-1; 8 bases are a match to TRBD1. Germline V gives CDR1 KGHSH, CDR2 LQKENI. CDR3 size: 15 residues. Trimming at V came to 0 bases and at J to 5 bases, leaving 3 bases not matched to a gene. CDR3 coding DNA: TGTGCCAGCTCACCACCTGGGACAGGCAACAATGAGCAGTTCTTC. Encoded protein: CASSPPGTGNNEQFF.

The chain joins TRBV9 to TRBJ1-1; tentative D call: TRBD1 (5 bases). From germline, CDR1 is SGDLS and CDR2 YYNGEE. The V end was cut by 6 bases, the J end by 5 bases, with 14 bases between. The CDR3 totals 13 residues. CDR3 coding DNA: TGTGCCAGCACCCGGGGAGGGGAGACTGAAGCTTTCTTT. It codes for CASTRGGETEAFF. The entire variable domain, with the rest obtained from reference TRBV9 and TRBJ1-1, is as follows: DSGVTQTPKHLITATGQRVTLRCSPRSGDLSVYWYQQSLDQGLQFLIQYYNGEERAKGNILERFSAQQFPDLHSELNLSSLELGDSALYFCASTRGGETEAFFGQGTRLTVV.

The V call is TRBV9, the J call TRBJ2-1; 8 positions agree with TRBD2. The germline CDR1 and CDR2 sequences are SGDLS and YYNGEE. The ends lost 0 bases at V and 5 bases at J; junction bases unmatched: 4. The CDR3 is 15 amino acids. The DNA of the CDR3 is TGTGCCAGCAGCGTAGGAGGTAGCGGGAACAATGAGCAGTTCTTC. Protein product: CASSVGGSGNNEQFF.

This clone was found once. V usage is TRBV7-2 and J usage is TRBJ2-7; 9 nucleotides match TRBD1. Trimming took 6 bases from V and 1 from J; bases not matched to a gene: 7. Germline CDR1 SGHTA, CDR2 FQGNSA. The CDR3 covers 15 residues. The CDR3: CASRFIGQGSYEQYF. Here the CDR3 DNA reads TGTGCCAGCAGATTCATAGGACAGGGGTCCTACGAGCAGTACTTC.

A single count supports this clone. The gene calls are TRBV11-1 and TRBJ2-7, with 7 bases that match TRBD1. The CDR3 loop spans 18 amino acids. Trimming cost V 0 bases and J 0 bases; bases outside gene matches: 11. Germline assignment: CDR1 SGHAT and CDR2 FQDESV (reference sequence). DNA for the CDR3: TGTGCCAGCAGCTTAGCCTTAGGGACAGCCAACCCCTCCTACGAGCAGTACTTC. As protein: CASSLALGTANPSYEQYF.

V usage is TRBV18 and J usage is TRBJ1-2; 7 positions match TRBD1. The CDR3 length is 11 residues. Germline V gene lookup returns CDR1 KGHSH and CDR2 LQKENI. Losses at the gene ends were 5 bases for V and 6 bases for J; bases not matched to a gene: 0. In nucleotides, the CDR3 is TGTGCCAGCTCAACAGGGGATGGCTACACCTTC. As protein: CASSTGDGYTF. Variable domain in full (rest from reference TRBV18 and TRBJ1-2): NAGVMQNPRHLVRRRGQEARLRCSPMKGHSHVYWYRQLPEEGLKFMVYLQKENIIDESGMPKERFSAEFPKEGPSILRIQQVVRGDSAAYFCASSTGDGYTFGSGTRLTVV.

This chain joins TRBV4-3 and TRBJ1-3, with 7 nucleotides matching TRBD1. CDR1 and CDR2 (germline): LGHNA, YSLEER. Trimming took 4 bases from V and 2 from J; bases not matched to a gene: 5. This CDR3 spans 15 amino acids. CDR3 residues: CASSLGRGPGNTIYF. The CDR3 DNA reads TGCGCCAGCAGCCTCGGGAGGGGGCCTGGAAACACCATATATTTT.

This clone was observed a handful of times. V is TRBV5-1 and J is TRBJ2-3, with TRBD2 matching over 10 bases. Trimming removed 4 bases from V and 3 bases from J; junction bases left unmatched: 8. This CDR3 comprises 16 residues. Germline V gene sequence: CDR1 SGHRS, CDR2 YFSETQ. This chain's CDR3 is CASSTQSGGATDTQYF. The CDR3 DNA reads as TGCGCCAGCAGCACGCAGAGCGGGGGGGCAACAGATACGCAGTATTTT.

V gene TRBV4-2 combines with J gene TRBJ2-1, with D perhaps matching TRBD1 (5 bases). Trimming took off 1 base at V and 2 bases at J, with 15 bases between the two ends. The CDR3 consists of 17 residues. The germline CDR1 and CDR2 sequences are LGHNA and YNFKEQ. In nucleotides, the CDR3 is TGTGCCAGCAGCCAAGGGGCTAGGGGTGGCGCCTACAATGAGCAGTTCTTC. Encoded protein: CASSQGARGGAYNEQFF.

V gene TRBV29-1 combines with J gene TRBJ2-2; 8 bases map to TRBD1. The CDR3 contains 14 residues. Germline V CDR1 and CDR2: SQVTM, ANQGSEA. Trimming removed 7 bases from V and 7 bases from J; junction bases left unmatched: 11. The CDR3, as DNA: TGCAGCGCTGGACAGGGATGGGGCCTCGGGGAGCTGTTTTTT. Residues: CSAGQGWGLGELFF.

The rearrangement joins TRBV7-2 to TRBJ2-1, with 9 bases identical to TRBD2. CDR1 is SGHTA, CDR2 FQGNSA, per germline. Trimming at V came to 11 bases and at J to 6 bases, leaving 5 bases not matched to a gene. The CDR3 runs to 12 residues. The CDR3 sequence: CAASGDGNEQFF. DNA for the CDR3: TGTGCCGCTAGCGGGGATGGCAATGAGCAGTTCTTC.

The rearrangement joins TRBV13 to TRBJ2-3; D is perhaps TRBD2 (6 bases). This CDR3 spans 15 amino acids. The V and J ends lost 8 bases and 3 bases respectively, with 18 bases between them. The germline CDR1 and CDR2 sequences are PRHDT and FYEKMQ (reference sequence). The CDR3 reads CASSWGEEATDTQYF. CDR3 DNA: TGTGCCAGCTCCTGGGGGGAGGAGGCAACAGATACGCAGTATTTT.